This note documents a single TCR beta chain sequence. This CDR3 spans 16 amino acids. V was pared by 5 bases and J by 0 bases, with 5 bases of the junction left unmatched. CDR1 is SGHVS and CDR2 is FNYEAQ in the germline V gene. This entry is derived from a study of blood T cell repertoires in COVID-19. Overall study context: COVID-19 samples collected from the United States, Italy and Spain covered acute and convalescent phases. PBMCs, B-cell-depleted T cells, or T cells were the source of the cDNA or gDNA that made up the material.

Authors' processing steps: Scientists estimated how many nucleated cells there were by amplifying reference gene primers. Repertoires were generated with immunoSEQ multiplex PCR, while TCRdb's copy carries only in-frame clones and drops some. That table is the source of V, J and clone size, and D and trimming were worked out from the DNA. The sample carries tens of thousands of clones, less than 80% recorded once. Sample: peripheral blood. This TCR derives from a man in his 60s with active or convalescent COVID-19. This chain connects TRBV7-6 to TRBJ2-1, with 9 bases aligning to TRBD2. In nucleotides, the CDR3 is TGTGCCAGCAGCACTCGGCGGGGGGGCTCCTACAATGAGCAGTTCTTC. It is translated as CASSTRRGGSYNEQFF.